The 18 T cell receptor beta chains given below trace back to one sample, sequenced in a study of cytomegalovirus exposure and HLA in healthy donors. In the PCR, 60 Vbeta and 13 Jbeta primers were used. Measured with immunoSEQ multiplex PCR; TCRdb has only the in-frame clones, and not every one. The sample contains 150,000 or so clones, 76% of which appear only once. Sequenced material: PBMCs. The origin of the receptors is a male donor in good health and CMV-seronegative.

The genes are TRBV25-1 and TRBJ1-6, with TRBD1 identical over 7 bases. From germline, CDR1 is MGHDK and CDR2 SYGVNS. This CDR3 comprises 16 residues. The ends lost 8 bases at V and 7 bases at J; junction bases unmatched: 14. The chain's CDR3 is CASRGPTGTANSPLHF. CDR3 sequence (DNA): TGTGCCAGCCGGGGCCCCACCGGGACAGCAAATTCACCCCTCCACTTT.

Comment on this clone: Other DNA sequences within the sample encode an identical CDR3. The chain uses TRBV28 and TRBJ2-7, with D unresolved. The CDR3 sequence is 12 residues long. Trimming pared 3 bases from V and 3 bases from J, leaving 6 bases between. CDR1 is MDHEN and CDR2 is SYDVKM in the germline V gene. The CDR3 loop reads CASSLTGYEQYF. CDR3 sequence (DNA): TGTGCCAGCAGTTTGACTGGCTACGAGCAGTACTTC.

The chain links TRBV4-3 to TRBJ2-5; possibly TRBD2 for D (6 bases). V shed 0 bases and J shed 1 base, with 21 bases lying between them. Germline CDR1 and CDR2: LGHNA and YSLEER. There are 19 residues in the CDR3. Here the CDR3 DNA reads TGCGCCAGCAGCCAAGATGCTACATCAGGCGCGGGGTTCCAAGAGACCCAGTACTTC. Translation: CASSQDATSGAGFQETQYF.

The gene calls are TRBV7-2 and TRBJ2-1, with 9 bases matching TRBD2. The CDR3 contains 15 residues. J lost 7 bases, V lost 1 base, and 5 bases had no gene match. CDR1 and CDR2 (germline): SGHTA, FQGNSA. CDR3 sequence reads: CASSLEGGRGNEQFF. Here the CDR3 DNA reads TGTGCCAGCAGCTTAGAAGGCGGGAGGGGAAATGAGCAGTTCTTC.

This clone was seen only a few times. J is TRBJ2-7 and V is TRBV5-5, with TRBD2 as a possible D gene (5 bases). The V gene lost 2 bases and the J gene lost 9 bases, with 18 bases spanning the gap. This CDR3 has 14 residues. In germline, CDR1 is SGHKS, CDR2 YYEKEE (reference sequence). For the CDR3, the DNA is TGTGCCAGCAGCTTAGGAGCGGAGCCCGCCGGGCAGTACTTC. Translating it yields CASSLGAEPAGQYF.

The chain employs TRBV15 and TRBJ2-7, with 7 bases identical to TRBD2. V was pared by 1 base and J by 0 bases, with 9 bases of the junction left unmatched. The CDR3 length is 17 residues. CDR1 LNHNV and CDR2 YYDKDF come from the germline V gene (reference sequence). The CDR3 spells CATSRVGAGKHSYEQYF. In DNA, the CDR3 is TGTGCCACCAGCAGAGTAGGAGCGGGGAAACACTCCTACGAGCAGTACTTC.

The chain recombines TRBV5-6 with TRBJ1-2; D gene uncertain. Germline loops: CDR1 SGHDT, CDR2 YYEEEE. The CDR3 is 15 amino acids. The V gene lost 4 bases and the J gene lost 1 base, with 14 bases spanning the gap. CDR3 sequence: CASSPPVGSNYGYTF. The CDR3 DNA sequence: TGTGCCAGCAGCCCTCCGGTGGGGAGTAACTATGGCTACACCTTC.

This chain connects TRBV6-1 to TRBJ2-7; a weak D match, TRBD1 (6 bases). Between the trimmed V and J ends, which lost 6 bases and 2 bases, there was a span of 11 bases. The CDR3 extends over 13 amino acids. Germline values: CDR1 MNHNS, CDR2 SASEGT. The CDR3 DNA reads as TGTGCCAGCAGAAAGGGACAAACCTACGAGCAGTACTTC. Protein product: CASRKGQTYEQYF.

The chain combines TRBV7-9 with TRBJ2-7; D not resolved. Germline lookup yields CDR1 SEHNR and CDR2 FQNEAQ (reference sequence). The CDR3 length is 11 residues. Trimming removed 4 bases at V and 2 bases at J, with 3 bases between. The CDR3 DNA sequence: TGTGCCAGCAGCTCCGCCTACGAGCAGTACTTC. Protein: CASSSAYEQYF.

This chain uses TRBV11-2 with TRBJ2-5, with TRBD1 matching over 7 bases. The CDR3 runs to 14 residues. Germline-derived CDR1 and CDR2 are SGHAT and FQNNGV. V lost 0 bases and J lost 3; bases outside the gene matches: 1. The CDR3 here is CASSLDTGEETQYF. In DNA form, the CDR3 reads TGTGCCAGCAGCTTAGACACAGGGGAAGAGACCCAGTACTTC.

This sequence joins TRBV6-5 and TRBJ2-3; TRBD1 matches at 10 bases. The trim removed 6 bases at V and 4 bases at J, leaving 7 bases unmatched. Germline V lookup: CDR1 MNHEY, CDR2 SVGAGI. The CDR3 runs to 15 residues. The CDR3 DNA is TGTGCCAGCAGACCTCTGGGACAGGGGCCAGATACGCAGTATTTT. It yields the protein CASRPLGQGPDTQYF.

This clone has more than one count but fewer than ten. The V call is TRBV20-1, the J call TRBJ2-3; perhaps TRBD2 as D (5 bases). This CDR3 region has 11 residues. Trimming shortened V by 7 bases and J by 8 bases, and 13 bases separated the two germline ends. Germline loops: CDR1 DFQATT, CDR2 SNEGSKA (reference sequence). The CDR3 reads CSGRAAFTQYF. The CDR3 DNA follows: TGCAGTGGGCGGGCCGCCTTTACGCAGTATTTT.

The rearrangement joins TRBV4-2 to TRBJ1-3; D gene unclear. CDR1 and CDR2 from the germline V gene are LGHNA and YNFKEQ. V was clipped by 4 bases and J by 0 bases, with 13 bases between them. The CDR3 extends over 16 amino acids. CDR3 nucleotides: TGTGCCAGCAGCCCTTACTCGCAGGCCTCTGGAAACACCATATATTTT. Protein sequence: CASSPYSQASGNTIYF.

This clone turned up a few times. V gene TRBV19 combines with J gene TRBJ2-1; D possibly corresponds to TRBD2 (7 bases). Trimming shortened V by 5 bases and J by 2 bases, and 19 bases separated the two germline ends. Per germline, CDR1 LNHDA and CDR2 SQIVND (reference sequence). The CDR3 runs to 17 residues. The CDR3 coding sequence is TGTGCCAGTAGTTTCCAGGAGGGGGGGAGAGCCTACAATGAGCAGTTCTTC. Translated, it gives CASSFQEGGRAYNEQFF.

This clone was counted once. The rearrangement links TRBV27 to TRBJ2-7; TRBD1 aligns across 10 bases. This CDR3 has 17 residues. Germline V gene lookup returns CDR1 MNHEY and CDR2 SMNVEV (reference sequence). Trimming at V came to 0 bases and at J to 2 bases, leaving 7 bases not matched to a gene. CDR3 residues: CASSLSQAGTGAYEQYF. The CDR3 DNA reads TGTGCCAGCAGTTTATCTCAGGCCGGGACAGGGGCCTACGAGCAGTACTTC.

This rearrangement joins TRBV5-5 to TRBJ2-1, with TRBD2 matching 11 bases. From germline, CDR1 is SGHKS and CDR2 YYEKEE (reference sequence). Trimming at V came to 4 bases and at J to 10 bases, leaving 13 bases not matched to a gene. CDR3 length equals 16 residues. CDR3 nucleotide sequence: TGTGCCAGCAGCGGGCTAGGGACTAGCGGCCCCAGGGAGCAGTTCTTC. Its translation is CASSGLGTSGPREQFF.

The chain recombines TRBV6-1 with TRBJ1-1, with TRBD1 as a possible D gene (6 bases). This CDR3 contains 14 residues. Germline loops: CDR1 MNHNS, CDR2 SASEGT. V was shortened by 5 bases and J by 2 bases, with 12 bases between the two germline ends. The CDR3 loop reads CASSLTGYNTEAFF. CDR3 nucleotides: TGTGCCAGCAGTTTGACAGGTTACAACACTGAAGCTTTCTTT.

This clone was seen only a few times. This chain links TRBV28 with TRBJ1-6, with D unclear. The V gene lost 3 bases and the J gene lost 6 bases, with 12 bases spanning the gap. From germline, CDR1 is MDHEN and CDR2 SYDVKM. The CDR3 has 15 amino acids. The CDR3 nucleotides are TGTGCCAGCAGTTTGGAACGGAGGTTTAATTCACCCCTCCACTTT. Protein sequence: CASSLERRFNSPLHF.